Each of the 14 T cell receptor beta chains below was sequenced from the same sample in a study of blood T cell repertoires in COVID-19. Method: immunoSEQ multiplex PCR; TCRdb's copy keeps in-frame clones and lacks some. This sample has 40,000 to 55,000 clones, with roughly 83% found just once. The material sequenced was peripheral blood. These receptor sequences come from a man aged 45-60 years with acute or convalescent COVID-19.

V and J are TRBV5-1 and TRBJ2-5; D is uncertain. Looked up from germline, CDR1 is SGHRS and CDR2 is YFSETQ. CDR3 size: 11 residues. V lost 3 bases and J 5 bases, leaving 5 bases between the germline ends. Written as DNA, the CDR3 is TGCGCCAGCAGCTACGGGGAGACCCAGTACTTC. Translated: CASSYGETQYF.

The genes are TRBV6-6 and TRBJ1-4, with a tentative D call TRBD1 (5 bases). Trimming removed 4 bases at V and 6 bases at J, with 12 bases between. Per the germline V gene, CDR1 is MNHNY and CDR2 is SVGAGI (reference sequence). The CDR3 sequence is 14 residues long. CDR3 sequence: CASSLQGADEKLFF. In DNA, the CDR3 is TGTGCCAGCAGTTTGCAGGGTGCGGATGAAAAACTGTTTTTT.

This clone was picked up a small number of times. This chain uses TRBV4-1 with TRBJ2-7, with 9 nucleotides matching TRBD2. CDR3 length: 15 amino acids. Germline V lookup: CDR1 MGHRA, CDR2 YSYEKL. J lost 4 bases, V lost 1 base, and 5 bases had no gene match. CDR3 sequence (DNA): TGCGCCAGCAGCCAAGGAGGGACTAGCAGTTACGAGCAGTACTTC. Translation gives CASSQGGTSSYEQYF.

The CDR3: CATSEGGDEQFF. The CDR3 bases are TGTGCCACCAGTGAGGGGGGAGATGAGCAGTTCTTC. The chain employs TRBV24-1 and TRBJ2-1; tentative D call: TRBD2 (6 bases). Between the trimmed V and J ends, which lost 4 bases and 8 bases, there was a span of 8 bases. The CDR3 has 12 residues. CDR1 and CDR2 from the germline V gene are KGHDR and SFDVKD.

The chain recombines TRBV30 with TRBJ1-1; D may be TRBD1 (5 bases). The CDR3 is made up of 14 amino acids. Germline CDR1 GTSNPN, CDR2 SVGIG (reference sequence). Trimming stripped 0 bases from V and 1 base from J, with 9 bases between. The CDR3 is CAWSVPRANTEAFF. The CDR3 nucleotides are TGTGCCTGGAGTGTACCCAGGGCGAACACTGAAGCTTTCTTT.

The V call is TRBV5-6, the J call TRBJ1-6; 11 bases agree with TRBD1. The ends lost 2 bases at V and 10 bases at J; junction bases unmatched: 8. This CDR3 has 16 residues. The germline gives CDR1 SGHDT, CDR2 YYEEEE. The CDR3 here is CASSFGTGGRGSPLHF. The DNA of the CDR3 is TGTGCCAGCAGCTTCGGGACAGGGGGTAGAGGCTCACCCCTCCACTTT.

The CDR3 nucleotides read TGCGCCAGCAGCCCGGATCCGGGACAGGTATTGCTCTATGGCTACACCTTC. Its translation: CASSPDPGQVLLYGYTF. This chain connects TRBV4-1 to TRBJ1-2; 8 positions agree with TRBD1. This CDR3 region has 17 residues. Germline V CDR1 and CDR2: MGHRA, YSYEKL. Losses at the gene ends were 4 bases for V and 4 bases for J; bases not matched to a gene: 14.

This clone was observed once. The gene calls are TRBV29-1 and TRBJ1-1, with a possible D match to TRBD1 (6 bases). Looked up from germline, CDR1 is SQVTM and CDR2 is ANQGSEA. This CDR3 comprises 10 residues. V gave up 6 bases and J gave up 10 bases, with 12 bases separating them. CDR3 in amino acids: CSVPGVTAFF. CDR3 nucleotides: TGCAGCGTCCCAGGGGTAACAGCTTTCTTT.

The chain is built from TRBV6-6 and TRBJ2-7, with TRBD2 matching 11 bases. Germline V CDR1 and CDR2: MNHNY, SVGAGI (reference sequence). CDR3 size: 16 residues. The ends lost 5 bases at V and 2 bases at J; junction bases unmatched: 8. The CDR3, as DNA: TGTGCCAGCAGTCCTCCTGGGACTAGCGGCACCTACGAGCAGTACTTC. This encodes CASSPPGTSGTYEQYF.

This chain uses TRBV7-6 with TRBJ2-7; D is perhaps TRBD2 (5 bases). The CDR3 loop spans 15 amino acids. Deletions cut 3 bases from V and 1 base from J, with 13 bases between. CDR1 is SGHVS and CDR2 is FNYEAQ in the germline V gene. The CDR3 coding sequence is TGTGCCAGCAGCTTCGGGAACCCACGGTCCTACGAGCAGTACTTC. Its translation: CASSFGNPRSYEQYF.

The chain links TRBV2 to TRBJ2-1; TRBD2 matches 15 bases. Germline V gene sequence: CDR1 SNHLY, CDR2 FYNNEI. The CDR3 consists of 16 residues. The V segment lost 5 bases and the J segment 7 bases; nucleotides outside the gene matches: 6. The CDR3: CASSFFGLAGGNEQFF. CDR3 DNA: TGTGCCAGCAGTTTCTTCGGACTAGCGGGGGGGAATGAGCAGTTCTTC.

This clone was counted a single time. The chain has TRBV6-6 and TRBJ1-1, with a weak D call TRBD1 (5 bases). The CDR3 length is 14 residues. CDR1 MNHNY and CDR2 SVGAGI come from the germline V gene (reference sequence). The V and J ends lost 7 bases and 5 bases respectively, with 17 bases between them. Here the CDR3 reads CASTDLPGGTEAFF. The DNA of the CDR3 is TGTGCCAGCACCGATTTACCGGGGGGTACTGAAGCTTTCTTT.

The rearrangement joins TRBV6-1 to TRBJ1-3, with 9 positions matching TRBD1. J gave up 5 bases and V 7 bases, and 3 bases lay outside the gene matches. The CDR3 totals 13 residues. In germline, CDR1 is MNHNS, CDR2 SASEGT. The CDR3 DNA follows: TGTGCCAGCACCGGACAGGGGAGAAACACCATATATTTT. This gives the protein CASTGQGRNTIYF.

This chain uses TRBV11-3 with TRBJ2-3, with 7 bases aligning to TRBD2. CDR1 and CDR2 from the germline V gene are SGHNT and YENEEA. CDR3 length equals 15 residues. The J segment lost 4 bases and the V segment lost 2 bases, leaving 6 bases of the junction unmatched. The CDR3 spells CASSLSAGEADTQYF. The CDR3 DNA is TGTGCCAGCAGCTTATCCGCGGGGGAAGCAGATACGCAGTATTTT.